This passage covers 19 T cell receptor beta chains from one sample sequenced in a study of a mutant IDH1 vaccine in newly diagnosed glioma. Here immunoSEQ multiplex PCR was the method, and the copy in TCRdb shows in-frame clones only, minus some. The sample gives over 25,000 clones, over 75% of which show up once; around 2.4% is in the top ten. These receptors lack a known antigen. Documented time point: week 23, last vaccination. In every dose of vaccine, 300 ug of mutant IDH1 20-mer peptide was given alongside topical imiquimod. Sequenced material: PBMCs, taken from a glioma patient whose treatment included an IDH1 peptide vaccine. The receptors were sampled from a man in his forties or fifties with glioma.

CDR3 in amino acids: CASSLIRVDTQYF. DNA of the CDR3: TGTGCCAGCAGCTTAATCAGGGTGGATACGCAGTATTTT. The chain recombines TRBV5-6 with TRBJ2-3; perhaps TRBD1 as D (5 bases). The V end was cut by 2 bases, the J end by 6 bases, with 10 bases between. From germline, CDR1 is SGHDT and CDR2 YYEEEE. The CDR3 contains 13 residues.

This rearrangement joins TRBV10-3 to TRBJ2-5; TRBD1 or TRBD2 may be the D gene (5 bases each). TRBJ2-7 matches the DNA end more closely, so the J call is doubtful. The CDR3 has 13 residues. Germline loops: CDR1 ENHRY, CDR2 SYGVKD. This CDR3 reads CAILDKGSYEQYF. For the CDR3, the DNA is TGTGCCATCCTGGACAAAGGGAGCTACGAGCAGTACTTC.

V usage is TRBV30 and J usage is TRBJ1-1; no definite D call. V was pared by 0 bases and J by 3 bases, with 5 bases between. The CDR3 has 12 amino acids. The V gene's germline CDR1 is GTSNPN and CDR2 SVGIG (reference sequence). The CDR3 DNA sequence: TGTGCCTGGAGTGTATACGACACTGAAGCTTTCTTT. It encodes CAWSVYDTEAFF.

The V and J genes are TRBV28 and TRBJ1-5; TRBD1 might be the D (5 bases). Germline loops: CDR1 MDHEN, CDR2 SYDVKM. V lost 2 bases and J 7 bases, leaving 9 bases between the germline ends. CDR3 length: 13 amino acids. As DNA, the CDR3 is TGTGCCAGCAGTTTAATACAGGAACAGCCCCAGCATTTT. It codes for CASSLIQEQPQHF. Together with reference TRBV28 and TRBJ1-5, the CDR3 gives the full variable domain: DVKVTQSSRYLVKRTGEKVFLECVQDMDHENMFWYRQDPGLGLRLIYFSYDVKMKEKGDIPEGYSVSREKKERFSLILESASTNQTSMYLCASSLIQEQPQHFGDGTRLSIL.

J is TRBJ2-3 and V is TRBV4-2; 13 positions agree with TRBD2. Per the germline V gene, CDR1 is LGHNA and CDR2 is YNFKEQ. V lost 4 bases to trimming and J lost 0 bases; unmatched junction nucleotides: 7. The CDR3 consists of 18 residues. The CDR3 sequence is CASSPRTSGSSSTDTQYF. The DNA of the CDR3 is TGTGCCAGCAGCCCGCGGACTAGCGGGAGCAGCAGCACAGATACGCAGTATTTT.

This clone was detected only once. V usage is TRBV6-1 and J usage is TRBJ1-1; 7 bases match TRBD1. Germline CDR1 MNHNS, CDR2 SASEGT. Trimming at V came to 2 bases and at J to 1 base, leaving 10 bases not matched to a gene. This CDR3 region has 17 residues. The CDR3 is CASSESMPGGTNTEAFF. CDR3 DNA sequence: TGTGCCAGCAGTGAAAGTATGCCAGGGGGGACGAACACTGAAGCTTTCTTT.

V and J are TRBV18 and TRBJ1-2; a weak D match, TRBD1 (6 bases). The CDR3 consists of 14 residues. Between the trimmed V and J ends, which lost 2 bases and 4 bases, there was a span of 11 bases. The V gene's germline CDR1 is KGHSH and CDR2 LQKENI. The DNA for the CDR3 is TGTGCCAGCTCACCAGAGGACAGCCCCTATGGCTACACCTTC. Amino acid sequence: CASSPEDSPYGYTF.

This chain links TRBV7-2 with TRBJ2-5; 16 positions agree with TRBD2. The CDR3 length is 16 residues. V shed 4 bases and J 4 bases; nucleotides not matched to a gene: 3. CDR1 and CDR2 from the germline V gene are SGHTA and FQGNSA. The CDR3 region has the DNA TGTGCCAGCAGCTGGGGGACTAGCGGGAGGGGAGAGACCCAGTACTTC. It specifies CASSWGTSGRGETQYF.

The genes are TRBV29-1 and TRBJ2-1; 9 nucleotides align to TRBD2. The CDR3 runs to 16 residues. Germline V gene sequence: CDR1 SQVTM, CDR2 ANQGSEA. V trimming: 6 bases; J trimming: 2 bases; junction bases outside the gene matches: 11. The CDR3 region is CSVLEQREVTYNEQFF. The CDR3 nucleotides are TGCAGCGTCCTGGAACAGCGGGAGGTCACCTACAATGAGCAGTTCTTC.

The rearrangement joins TRBV2 to TRBJ2-2; D not resolved. The germline V gene has CDR1 SNHLY and CDR2 FYNNEI. V was trimmed by 11 bases and J by 5 bases, leaving 18 bases between them. The CDR3 is 14 residues long. CDR3 loop: CAGRTQMETGELFF. CDR3 DNA: TGTGCCGGAAGGACCCAGATGGAAACCGGGGAGCTGTTTTTT.

This clone showed up just once. This chain uses TRBV21-1 with TRBJ1-1. TRBV21-1 is annotated as a pseudogene. This CDR3 spans 15 amino acids. In nucleotides, the CDR3 is TGTGCCAGCAAACCGCGAACATCCATGAACACTGAAGCTTTCTTT. Its protein is CASKPRTSMNTEAFF.

The chain uses TRBV4-1 and TRBJ2-3; perhaps TRBD1 as D (5 bases). The V end was cut by 1 base, the J end by 3 bases, with 14 bases between. Germline loops: CDR1 MGHRA, CDR2 YSYEKL. The CDR3 is made up of 16 amino acids. DNA of the CDR3: TGCGCCAGCAGCCAAGTACCTGGACAAAGGACAGATACGCAGTATTTT. This sequence encodes CASSQVPGQRTDTQYF.

The chain couples TRBV28 to TRBJ1-2; D is undetermined. Trimming took off 2 bases at V and 2 bases at J, with 6 bases between the two ends. There are 13 residues in the CDR3. Germline CDR1 is MDHEN and CDR2 is SYDVKM. For the CDR3, the DNA is TGTGCCAGCAGTTTAACAGCCAACTATGGCTACACCTTC. Translating it yields CASSLTANYGYTF.

V gene TRBV7-2 combines with J gene TRBJ2-7, with D perhaps TRBD1 (6 bases). The CDR3 is 18 amino acids. V shed 0 bases and J shed 2 bases, with 20 bases lying between them. In germline, CDR1 is SGHTA, CDR2 FQGNSA. The CDR3 sequence: CASSLAPAGQHKTYEQYF. For the CDR3, the DNA is TGTGCCAGCAGCTTAGCACCGGCTGGACAGCACAAAACCTACGAGCAGTACTTC.

This chain uses TRBV27 with TRBJ1-2; tentative D call: TRBD1 (6 bases). The CDR3 totals 13 residues. The germline gives CDR1 MNHEY, CDR2 SMNVEV (reference sequence). Trimming removed 6 bases at V and 2 bases at J, with 10 bases between. CDR3 coding DNA: TGTGCCAGCAGCCTACAGGGAAACTATGGCTACACCTTC. Protein sequence: CASSLQGNYGYTF.

This sequence joins TRBV6-1 and TRBJ1-5; 7 bases fit TRBD1. The CDR3 spans 15 residues. Germline values: CDR1 MNHNS, CDR2 SASEGT. The junction had 7 bases not matched to a gene; V was cut back by 6 bases and J by 2 bases. The CDR3 sequence is CASRESQGGNQPQHF. The CDR3 DNA follows: TGTGCCAGCAGAGAGTCCCAGGGGGGCAATCAGCCCCAGCATTTT.

The CDR3 sequence is CASSLSTGNTEAFF. The CDR3 DNA sequence: TGTGCCAGCAGCCTGAGTACAGGTAACACTGAAGCTTTCTTT. The gene calls are TRBV4-2 and TRBJ1-1, with a possible D match to TRBD1 (5 bases). The ends were cut back, 4 bases at V and 2 bases at J, with 11 bases in the middle. Germline CDR1 reads LGHNA; CDR2 reads YNFKEQ. The CDR3 extends over 14 amino acids.

The chain links TRBV6-1 to TRBJ1-5, with a tentative D call TRBD1 (5 bases). V lost 4 bases to trimming and J lost 2 bases, with 15 bases between them. The CDR3 is 16 amino acids. CDR1 MNHNS and CDR2 SASEGT come from the germline V gene. The CDR3 DNA reads TGTGCCAGCAGTGGTCGACAGTTTGGTGGCAATCAGCCCCAGCATTTT. Encoded protein: CASSGRQFGGNQPQHF.

In its sample, this clone was seen once. The rearrangement uses TRBV5-1 and TRBJ1-2, with D hard to call. CDR1 is SGHRS, CDR2 YFSETQ, per germline. CDR3 length: 12 amino acids. V shed 4 bases and J shed 4 bases, with 8 bases lying between them. CDR3 loop: CASSPDSYGYTF. The CDR3 coding sequence is TGCGCCAGCAGCCCGGACTCCTATGGCTACACCTTC. Based on the CDR3 plus reference TRBV5-1 and TRBJ1-2, the full variable domain is KAGVTQTPRYLIKTRGQQVTLSCSPISGHRSVSWYQQTPGQGLQFLFEYFSETQRNKGNFPGRFSGRQFSNSRSEMNVSTLELGDSALYLCASSPDSYGYTFGSGTRLTVV.